These T cell receptor beta chains were read from a single sample in a study of vaccination effects on CD4 cells after COVID-19. TCRdb keeps only in-frame clones here, not all; method: immunoSEQ multiplex PCR. The sample records some 30,000 clones, 65% to 90% being singletons. No antigens are known for them. The input for sequencing was CD4+ T cells from PBMCs cultured with SARS-CoV-2 spike peptides, taken after COVID-19 vaccination. All receptors derive from a human donor who received a COVID-19 vaccine. Some clones in this sample may be carry-over from other donors' samples. Each CDR3 is given with its conserved first and last residue. A D gene is named only where the DNA matches it firmly. Not every row has a clone size; where given, it reads once, few, many or a size class.

d_call clone_size j_call v_call cdr3_aa cdr3_nt
TRBD1 NA TRBJ1-3 TRBV9 CASSVEDRWRSGNTIYF TGTGCCAGCAGCGTAGAGGACAGGTGGCGTTCTGGAAACACCATATATTTT
TRBD1 NA TRBJ1-1 TRBV9 CASSSRTGGYTEAFF TGTGCCAGCAGCTCCCGGACAGGGGGGTACACTGAAGCTTTCTTT
TRBD1 NA TRBJ1-5 TRBV24-1 CATSEGQVFGQPQHF TGTGCCACCAGTGAAGGACAGGTATTCGGGCAGCCCCAGCATTTT
TRBD1 NA TRBJ1-4 TRBV30 CAWKRQGANEKLFF TGTGCCTGGAAGAGACAGGGGGCGAATGAAAAACTGTTTTTT
NA NA TRBJ2-2 TRBV28 CASRGTNTGELFF TGTGCCAGCCGGGGGACGAACACCGGGGAGCTGTTTTTT
NA NA TRBJ2-3 TRBV19 CAATPGVGTDTQYF TGTGCCGCCACCCCAGGGGTTGGCACAGATACGCAGTATTTT
TRBD2 NA TRBJ2-2 TRBV6-2/TRBV6-3 CASSLTSGGARPGELFF TGTGCCAGCAGTCTGACTAGCGGGGGGGCTCGGCCCGGGGAGCTGTTTTTT
NA NA TRBJ1-2 TRBV10-2 CASNEDPNYGYTF TGCGCCAGCAACGAGGACCCTAACTATGGCTACACCTTC
NA NA TRBJ1-5 TRBV28 CASKGEGSSNQPQHF TGTGCCAGCAAGGGGGAAGGTAGCAGCAATCAGCCCCAGCATTTT
TRBD1 NA TRBJ1-5 TRBV6-1 CASSEAMDRDQPQHF TGTGCCAGCAGTGAAGCGATGGACAGGGATCAGCCCCAGCATTTT
NA NA TRBJ1-4 TRBV28 CASRQGVVIEKLFF TGTGCCAGCAGGCAAGGGGTCGTTATTGAAAAACTGTTTTTT
NA NA TRBJ2-2 TRBV23-1 CASSQHSATNTGELFF TGCGCCAGCAGTCAACACAGCGCTACGAACACCGGGGAGCTGTTTTTT
NA NA TRBJ2-2 TRBV4-2 CASRLTGNTGELFF TGTGCCAGCAGGCTAACAGGGAACACCGGGGAGCTGTTTTTT
TRBD1 NA TRBJ2-5 TRBV7-3 CASSPQGAETQYF TGTGCCAGCAGCCCTCAGGGGGCCGAGACCCAGTACTTC
NA NA TRBJ2-5 TRBV24-1 CATSAQGTSGRETQYF TGTGCCACCAGTGCCCAAGGCACCTCGGGGAGGGAGACCCAGTACTTC
NA few TRBJ1-1 TRBV7-3 CASSSNGPGGTEAFF TGTGCCAGCAGCTCCAACGGACCTGGGGGCACTGAAGCTTTCTTT
TRBD2 NA TRBJ2-1 TRBV7-3 CASSLSGGSYNEQFF TGTGCCAGCAGCTTAAGCGGGGGATCATACAATGAGCAGTTCTTC
TRBD1 NA TRBJ1-4 TRBV7-9 CASSRRQGGEKLFF TGTGCCAGCAGTCGTCGACAGGGGGGTGAAAAACTGTTTTTT
TRBD1 once TRBJ1-1 TRBV29-1 CSAATGVAQAFF TGCAGCGCCGCGACAGGGGTAGCGCAAGCTTTCTTT
NA few TRBJ1-2 TRBV19 CASSIGAGTNNYGYTF TGTGCCAGTAGTATCGGGGCCGGGACAAACAACTATGGCTACACCTTC
NA once TRBJ2-5 TRBV5-8 CASSRYGGSETQYF TGTGCCAGCAGCCGGTACGGAGGCTCAGAGACCCAGTACTTC
NA NA TRBJ1-2 TRBV28 CASSLSLYGYTF TGTGCCAGCAGTTTATCTCTCTATGGCTACACCTTC
NA once TRBJ2-2 TRBV3-1/TRBV3-2 CASSKGVYGELFF TGTGCCAGCAGCAAGGGGGTGTACGGGGAGCTGTTTTTT
TRBD2 once TRBJ2-5 TRBV5-1 CASSLNVPAGGETQYF TGCGCCAGCAGCTTGAACGTTCCAGCGGGGGGGGAGACCCAGTACTTC
TRBD1 NA TRBJ1-2 TRBV6-5 CASNPGQGISRGYTF TGTGCCAGCAATCCCGGACAGGGGATCAGTAGGGGCTACACCTTC
TRBD2 NA TRBJ2-3 TRBV10-2 CASSTLAGAYTQYF TGCGCCAGCAGTACACTAGCGGGGGCATATACGCAGTATTTT
TRBD2 once TRBJ2-3 TRBV7-7 CASSHGTSGFTDTQYF TGTGCCAGCAGCCATGGGACTAGCGGGTTCACAGATACGCAGTATTTT
TRBD2 NA TRBJ2-1 TRBV6-5 CASHGGGAVREQFF TGTGCCAGCCACGGCGGGGGGGCGGTGCGTGAGCAGTTCTTC
TRBD1 NA TRBJ2-5 TRBV5-1 CASSSGDRQETQYF TGCGCCAGCAGCTCCGGGGACAGGCAAGAGACCCAGTACTTC
NA NA TRBJ2-5 TRBV2 CASKTGDYQETQYF TGTGCCAGTAAGACAGGGGACTATCAAGAGACCCAGTACTTC
NA NA TRBJ1-5 TRBV20-1 CSASHSNQPQHF TGCAGTGCTAGTCATAGCAATCAGCCCCAGCATTTT
NA NA TRBJ1-1 TRBV28 CASSLRPGTEKQAFF TGTGCCAGCAGTTTACGACCGGGGACTGAAAAGCAAGCTTTCTTT
TRBD1 medium-sized TRBJ1-2 TRBV5-1 CASSQQGLIYGYTF TGCGCCAGCTCCCAACAGGGGCTAATCTATGGCTACACCTTC
TRBD1 NA TRBJ1-2 TRBV5-6 CASSLGDRNYGYTF TGTGCCAGCAGCTTAGGGGACAGGAACTATGGCTACACCTTC
NA NA TRBJ2-2 TRBV10-1 CASSESQNRPGQRPNTGELFF TGCGCCAGCAGTGAGTCCCAAAACCGACCCGGACAGCGACCGAACACCGGGGAGCTGTTTTTT
NA NA TRBJ2-5 TRBV19 CASSTDWAQETQYF TGTGCCAGTAGTACGGACTGGGCCCAAGAGACCCAGTACTTC
TRBD1 NA TRBJ2-5 TRBV2 CASTKQGLQETQYF TGTGCCAGCACTAAACAGGGGCTCCAAGAGACCCAGTACTTC
NA NA TRBJ2-3 TRBV6-4 CASRGQQGRSTDTQYF TGTGCCAGCAGGGGCCAACAGGGGAGGAGCACAGATACGCAGTATTTT
NA NA TRBJ2-1 TRBV24-1 CATSETRNEQFF TGTGCCACCAGTGAAACTAGGAATGAGCAGTTCTTC
NA NA TRBJ2-6 TRBV15 CATSRKSLSGANVLTF TGTGCCACCAGCAGAAAGTCGTTGTCTGGGGCCAACGTCCTGACTTTC
TRBD1 NA TRBJ1-4 TRBV4-1 CASSQDRDSLNEKLFF TGCGCCAGCAGCCAAGACCGGGACAGCCTTAATGAAAAACTGTTTTTT
NA NA TRBJ2-2 TRBV6-6 CASSHEGRGANTGELFF TGTGCCAGCAGTCACGAGGGCAGGGGGGCGAACACCGGGGAGCTGTTTTTT
NA NA TRBJ1-2 TRBV12-3/TRBV12-4 CASSFVLHYGYTF TGTGCCAGCAGTTTTGTGTTACACTATGGCTACACCTTC
NA NA TRBJ1-2 TRBV5-1 CASSGGRGRDGYTF TGCGCCAGCAGCGGAGGACGGGGAAGAGATGGCTACACCTTC